This entry describes one T cell receptor (beta chain). This sample stems from a study of blood T cell repertoires in COVID-19. Sequencing was performed with immunoSEQ multiplex PCR; in TCRdb, only in-frame clones are kept and a portion is missing. The repertoire includes around 170,000 clones, around 80% of them detected once, and around an eighth sits in the top ten. The J segment lost 8 bases and the V segment lost 6 bases, leaving 10 bases of the junction unmatched. The CDR3 length is 14 residues. Germline assignment: CDR1 KGHSH and CDR2 LQKENI. The receptor was derived from a man aged 25-40 years with active or convalescent COVID-19. The sequenced sample was peripheral blood. V usage is TRBV18 and J usage is TRBJ2-4; TRBD1 matches 7 bases. The CDR3 loop is CASSHRDRKDIQYF. In DNA form, the CDR3 reads TGTGCCAGCTCGCACCGGGACAGAAAAGACATTCAGTACTTC.